This is a list of T cell receptor beta chains from one sample in a study of blood T cell repertoires in COVID-19. The assay was immunoSEQ multiplex PCR, and TCRdb's table has in-frame clones only and misses some. The table lists 250,000 to 350,000 clones, roughly 90% of them singletons. The sample taken for sequencing was PBMCs or T cells enriched from blood (not recorded which). The receptors derive from a woman aged 30 to 39 who had recovered from COVID-19. The CDR3 runs from the conserved cysteine through the conserved F or W. A D gene is named only where the DNA matches it firmly. Clone size appears in some rows only: once, few, many, or a class for an expanded clone.

d_call: -
v_call: TRBV9
clone_size: -
j_call: TRBJ2-3
cdr3_nt: TGTGCCAGCAGCCCGGTTGTGGGCACAGATACGCAGTATTTT
cdr3_aa: CASSPVVGTDTQYF

d_call: TRBD1
v_call: TRBV19
clone_size: -
j_call: TRBJ1-2
cdr3_nt: TGTGCCAGTAGTATAGGTGGCGGACAGGGCCCCTATGGCTACACCTTC
cdr3_aa: CASSIGGGQGPYGYTF

d_call: -
v_call: TRBV5-5
clone_size: -
j_call: TRBJ2-3
cdr3_nt: TGTGCCAGCAGCCTACGTAGCACAGATACGCAGTATTTT
cdr3_aa: CASSLRSTDTQYF

d_call: -
v_call: TRBV5-5
clone_size: -
j_call: TRBJ1-5
cdr3_nt: TGTGCCAGCAGCTTGCCGCACGGTGTTTCGAGCAATAGCAATCAGCCCCAGCATTTT
cdr3_aa: CASSLPHGVSSNSNQPQHF

d_call: TRBD2
v_call: TRBV7-9
clone_size: -
j_call: TRBJ2-5
cdr3_nt: TGTGCCAGCATCGCCAGCGGGGTGCACCAAGAGACCCAGTACTTC
cdr3_aa: CASIASGVHQETQYF

d_call: -
v_call: TRBV9
clone_size: -
j_call: TRBJ2-3
cdr3_nt: TGTGCCAGCAGCCGAGCAACAGATACGCAGTATTTT
cdr3_aa: CASSRATDTQYF

d_call: -
v_call: TRBV27
clone_size: -
j_call: TRBJ1-1
cdr3_nt: TGTGCCAGCAGTTCCCAGGGTTCCCACACTGAAGCTTTCTTT
cdr3_aa: CASSSQGSHTEAFF

d_call: -
v_call: TRBV4-1
clone_size: -
j_call: TRBJ2-1
cdr3_nt: TGCGCCAGCAGCCAACCGGGACTGTCCCAGTCCAATGAGCAGTTCTTC
cdr3_aa: CASSQPGLSQSNEQFF

d_call: -
v_call: TRBV11-2
clone_size: -
j_call: TRBJ1-1
cdr3_nt: TGTGCCAGCAGCCCCGACGGGGGGGTCACTGAAGCTTTCTTT
cdr3_aa: CASSPDGGVTEAFF

d_call: -
v_call: TRBV7-2
clone_size: -
j_call: TRBJ1-1
cdr3_nt: TGTGCCAGCAGCTCTCAAGCGGACACTGAAGCTTTCTTT
cdr3_aa: CASSSQADTEAFF

d_call: TRBD1
v_call: TRBV6-5
clone_size: -
j_call: TRBJ1-2
cdr3_nt: TGTGCCAGCAGCATTCAGGGGGCCGGGAACTATGGCTACACCTTC
cdr3_aa: CASSIQGAGNYGYTF

d_call: -
v_call: TRBV5-4
clone_size: -
j_call: TRBJ2-1
cdr3_nt: TGTGCCAGCAGCCCAAAAGACACTTACAATGAGCAGTTCTTC
cdr3_aa: CASSPKDTYNEQFF

d_call: TRBD1
v_call: TRBV4-2
clone_size: -
j_call: TRBJ1-1
cdr3_nt: TGTGCCAGCAGCCAAGCCGACAGGGAATCTGAAGCTTTCTTT
cdr3_aa: CASSQADRESEAFF

d_call: -
v_call: TRBV18
clone_size: -
j_call: TRBJ1-1
cdr3_nt: TGTGCCAGCTCACCGGAGAAGAATGAAGCTTTCTTT
cdr3_aa: CASSPEKNEAFF

d_call: TRBD2
v_call: TRBV6-2/TRBV6-3
clone_size: -
j_call: TRBJ2-1
cdr3_nt: TGTGCCAGCAGTTTGGTAGCGGGGGGGCGAAATGAGCAGTTCTTC
cdr3_aa: CASSLVAGGRNEQFF

d_call: -
v_call: TRBV2
clone_size: -
j_call: TRBJ2-7
cdr3_nt: TGTGCCAGCAGTGTCCGGGGGGAGCAGTACTTC
cdr3_aa: CASSVRGEQYF

d_call: -
v_call: TRBV5-1
clone_size: -
j_call: TRBJ1-5
cdr3_nt: TGCGCCAGCAGCTTGGCAGGGTTGGATCAGCCCCAGCATTTT
cdr3_aa: CASSLAGLDQPQHF

d_call: TRBD2
v_call: TRBV19
clone_size: -
j_call: TRBJ2-1
cdr3_nt: TGTGCCAGTAGTATAGTACACGGGAGGGGCCCCTACAATGAGCAGTTCTTC
cdr3_aa: CASSIVHGRGPYNEQFF

d_call: TRBD1
v_call: TRBV2
clone_size: -
j_call: TRBJ1-4
cdr3_nt: TGTGCCAGCACTACGGACAGGGGGAAGGAAAAACTGTTTTTT
cdr3_aa: CASTTDRGKEKLFF

d_call: -
v_call: TRBV15
clone_size: -
j_call: TRBJ2-7
cdr3_nt: TGTGCCACCAGCAGTGAAGTTCGGTTCAACGAGCAGTACTTC
cdr3_aa: CATSSEVRFNEQYF

d_call: -
v_call: TRBV5-4
clone_size: -
j_call: TRBJ2-7
cdr3_nt: TGTGCCAGCAGCTTGGCCTGGAGCTACGAGCAGTACTTC
cdr3_aa: CASSLAWSYEQYF

d_call: -
v_call: TRBV11-2
clone_size: -
j_call: TRBJ2-7
cdr3_nt: TGTGCCAGCAGCTTAGCCTCTTTAGGGGGATACGAGCAGTACTTC
cdr3_aa: CASSLASLGGYEQYF

d_call: -
v_call: TRBV4-3
clone_size: once
j_call: TRBJ2-1
cdr3_nt: TGCGCCAGCAGCCAAGAAGCGGTTGGGCGTTACAATGAGCAGTTCTTC
cdr3_aa: CASSQEAVGRYNEQFF

d_call: TRBD1
v_call: TRBV19
clone_size: -
j_call: TRBJ1-5
cdr3_nt: TGTGCCAGTAGTATTGGGGACAGGGGGACAAATCAGCCCCAGCATTTT
cdr3_aa: CASSIGDRGTNQPQHF

d_call: TRBD1
v_call: TRBV7-9
clone_size: -
j_call: TRBJ1-2
cdr3_nt: TGTGCCAGCAGCGGATTACAGGGGAACTATGGCTACACCTTC
cdr3_aa: CASSGLQGNYGYTF

d_call: TRBD2
v_call: TRBV5-1
clone_size: -
j_call: TRBJ2-5
cdr3_nt: TGCGCCAGCAGCCCTGGAGCCCTAGCGGGGGGTCTATCCCCAGAGACCCAGTACTTC
cdr3_aa: CASSPGALAGGLSPETQYF

d_call: TRBD2
v_call: TRBV2
clone_size: -
j_call: TRBJ2-7
cdr3_nt: TGTGCCAGCAGTGAGCCATCGTCGATTAGCGGGAGTTACTCCTACGAGCAGTACTTC
cdr3_aa: CASSEPSSISGSYSYEQYF

d_call: TRBD1
v_call: TRBV28
clone_size: -
j_call: TRBJ1-6
cdr3_nt: TGTGCCAGCAGTTCACCGGGACAGGGGGCAGCCCTCCACTTT
cdr3_aa: CASSSPGQGAALHF

d_call: -
v_call: TRBV9
clone_size: -
j_call: TRBJ2-7
cdr3_nt: TGTGCCAGCAGCGTAGGGGCTAGCGCGAACTACGAGCAGTACTTC
cdr3_aa: CASSVGASANYEQYF

d_call: TRBD1
v_call: TRBV7-9
clone_size: once
j_call: TRBJ2-7
cdr3_nt: TGTGCCAGCAGCTTAGACAGGGGGCGCAGCTCCTACGAGCAGTACTTC
cdr3_aa: CASSLDRGRSSYEQYF

d_call: -
v_call: TRBV28
clone_size: many
j_call: TRBJ2-2
cdr3_nt: TGTGCCAGCAGTGCCGAGGGGGTGAACACCGGGGAGCTGTTTTTT
cdr3_aa: CASSAEGVNTGELFF

d_call: -
v_call: TRBV6-5
clone_size: -
j_call: TRBJ1-5
cdr3_nt: TGTGCCAGCAGTCGGGAGTTTCAGCCCCAGCATTTT
cdr3_aa: CASSREFQPQHF

d_call: -
v_call: TRBV20-1
clone_size: -
j_call: TRBJ1-1
cdr3_nt: TGCAGTGCAGCTGCGGACACTGAAGCTTTCTTT
cdr3_aa: CSAAADTEAFF

d_call: -
v_call: TRBV7-2
clone_size: -
j_call: TRBJ1-2
cdr3_nt: TGTGCCAGCAGCTCCCGGGACAATGAGGGCTATGGCTACACCTTC
cdr3_aa: CASSSRDNEGYGYTF

d_call: -
v_call: TRBV28
clone_size: -
j_call: TRBJ2-5
cdr3_nt: TGTGCCAGCTCCCGCAGGGGTAGTGGAGAGACCCAGTACTTC
cdr3_aa: CASSRRGSGETQYF

d_call: -
v_call: TRBV4-3
clone_size: -
j_call: TRBJ2-5
cdr3_nt: TGCGCCAGCAGCCAAGATGGGGGGGCAGCTCAAGAGACCCAGTACTTC
cdr3_aa: CASSQDGGAAQETQYF

d_call: TRBD1
v_call: TRBV19
clone_size: -
j_call: TRBJ1-6
cdr3_nt: TGTGCCAGTAGTTCCTGGGACAGGGGTATCAATCCACCCCTCCACTTT
cdr3_aa: CASSSWDRGINPPLHF

d_call: TRBD2
v_call: TRBV9
clone_size: -
j_call: TRBJ2-7
cdr3_nt: TGTGCCAGCAGCGCCGGCGGGGGCGAGCAGTACTTC
cdr3_aa: CASSAGGGEQYF

d_call: -
v_call: TRBV19
clone_size: -
j_call: TRBJ2-1
cdr3_nt: TGTGCCTCCAGAACGGGGGATCCTTACAATGAGCAGTTCTTC
cdr3_aa: CASRTGDPYNEQFF

d_call: TRBD2
v_call: TRBV13
clone_size: -
j_call: TRBJ2-5
cdr3_nt: TGTGCCAGCAGCCGTATGCCTAGCGGGAGCGTAGAGACCCAGTACTTC
cdr3_aa: CASSRMPSGSVETQYF